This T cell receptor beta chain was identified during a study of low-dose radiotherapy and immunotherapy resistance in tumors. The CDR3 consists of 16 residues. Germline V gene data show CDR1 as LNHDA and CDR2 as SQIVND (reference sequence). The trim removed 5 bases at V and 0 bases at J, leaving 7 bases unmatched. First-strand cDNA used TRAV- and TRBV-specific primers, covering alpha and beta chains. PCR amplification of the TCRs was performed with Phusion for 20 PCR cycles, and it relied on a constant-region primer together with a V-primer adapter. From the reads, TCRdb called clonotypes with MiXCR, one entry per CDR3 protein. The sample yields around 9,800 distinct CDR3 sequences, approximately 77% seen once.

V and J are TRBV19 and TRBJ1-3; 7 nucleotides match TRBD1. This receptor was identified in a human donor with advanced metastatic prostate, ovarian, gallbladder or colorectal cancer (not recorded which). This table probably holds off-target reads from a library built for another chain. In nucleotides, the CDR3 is TGTGCCAGTAGTTTCTCGACAGGGCTCTCTGGAAACACCATATATTTT. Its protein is CASSFSTGLSGNTIYF.